The clone carrying this T cell receptor (beta chain) occurred many times. Antigen unknown. They built TCR cDNA with 5'RACE template switching, a step that put in a universal primer site and UMIs. TCRdb analysed the 5' RACE reads with MiXCR anew, one entry per CDR3 protein. The sample lists a few hundred thousand distinct CDR3 sequences; roughly 13% were seen once. Germline values: CDR1 KGHDR, CDR2 SFDVKD. This CDR3 is built from 14 residues. The germline V and J ends were trimmed by 0 bases and 8 bases, with 10 bases remaining between them. The data were taken from a study of T cells after yellow fever vaccination. Study findings and constraints: The study re-detected most primary-vaccination clones after the booster (approximately 97% CD4, roughly 91% CD8).

The rearrangement uses TRBV24-1 and TRBJ2-1; the D gene could be TRBD1 or TRBD2 (5 bases each). The clonotype comes from a man aged 25-40 years who received the YFV17D yellow fever vaccine. The sample in question was CD4+ T cells sorted from PBMCs, obtained 45 days after the yellow fever booster vaccination. As DNA, the CDR3 is TGTGCCACCAGTGATTTGGGGGGTGGGGATGAGCAGTTCTTC. Translating it yields CATSDLGGGDEQFF.